A single sample is the source of the 15 T cell receptor beta chains below, sequenced in a study of blood T cell repertoires in COVID-19. Method: immunoSEQ multiplex PCR; TCRdb's copy keeps in-frame clones and lacks some. The sample lists about 140,000 clones; 76% were seen once. Sequencing input: peripheral blood. The source is a woman of 80 years or more with active or convalescent COVID-19.

The rearrangement uses TRBV30 and TRBJ1-2; maybe TRBD1 (6 bases). Germline CDR1 and CDR2: GTSNPN and SVGIG (reference sequence). This CDR3 is 15 amino acids long. Deletions cut 2 bases from V and 6 bases from J, with 19 bases between. CDR3 sequence (DNA): TGTGCCTGGAGTATTGGGGGCCCAACCGGGCATGGCTACACCTTC. Amino acids: CAWSIGGPTGHGYTF.

This clone was observed a handful of times. CDR3 bases: TGTGCCAGCAGCGACCTCGGGGAACCCACCGGGGAGCTGTTTTTT. Its translation: CASSDLGEPTGELFF. The V and J genes are TRBV7-3 and TRBJ2-2, with D possibly TRBD2 on 5 matching bases. Between the trimmed V and J ends, which lost 5 bases and 4 bases, there was a span of 14 bases. The germline V gene has CDR1 SGHTA and CDR2 FQGTGA. This CDR3 spans 15 amino acids.

The genes are TRBV18 and TRBJ2-5, with D unclear. V was trimmed by 5 bases and J by 5 bases, leaving 12 bases between them. Germline values: CDR1 KGHSH, CDR2 LQKENI. The CDR3 runs 13 residues. CDR3 sequence: CASSSTVGETQYF. The CDR3 DNA is TGTGCCAGCTCATCCACCGTCGGGGAGACCCAGTACTTC.

In this sample, this clone turned up a few times. The chain employs TRBV7-9 and TRBJ2-7; no clear D gene. Germline V gene sequence: CDR1 SEHNR, CDR2 FQNEAQ (reference sequence). The CDR3 has 12 residues. Trimming removed 8 bases from V and 0 bases from J, with 8 bases in between. CDR3 sequence (DNA): TGTGCCAGCGAGAGAGACTCCTACGAGCAGTACTTC. Amino acids: CASERDSYEQYF.

The V gene is TRBV12-3 or TRBV12-4, the J gene TRBJ1-5; TRBD1 might be the D (5 bases). The CDR3 has 13 amino acids. Trimming shortened V by 7 bases and J by 2 bases, and 9 bases separated the two germline ends. The CDR3 is CASKRGGNQPQHF. The CDR3 DNA is TGTGCCAGCAAAAGGGGTGGCAATCAGCCCCAGCATTTT.

This clone was seen once. This chain connects TRBV11-2 to TRBJ2-5; 8 nucleotides agree with TRBD2. After removal of 2 bases from V and 2 bases from J, the junction contained 7 bases not matched to a gene. This CDR3 contains 16 residues. Germline values: CDR1 SGHAT, CDR2 FQNNGV. In DNA, the CDR3 is TGTGCCAGCAGCTTATATGGCGGGGGGTTACAAGAGACCCAGTACTTC. It is translated as CASSLYGGGLQETQYF.

The chain uses TRBV15 and TRBJ1-6; perhaps TRBD1 as D (6 bases). The CDR3 spans 15 residues. V lost 4 bases and J 9 bases, leaving 16 bases between the germline ends. CDR1 is LNHNV, CDR2 YYDKDF, per germline (reference sequence). In DNA form, the CDR3 reads TGTGCCACCAGCATAGGGGGGGGGCAGGGTTCACCCCTCCACTTT. Its translation: CATSIGGGQGSPLHF.

V usage is TRBV21-1 and J usage is TRBJ2-5; the table calls TRBD2, which could not be checked here. TRBV21-1 is assigned pseudogene status. This CDR3 region has 17 residues. CDR3: CASSKVSGRGYQETQYF. CDR3 nucleotide sequence: TGTGCCAGCAGCAAAGTTTCAGGTCGGGGGTACCAAGAGACCCAGTACTTC.

The chain carries TRBV15 and TRBJ2-5; 8 nucleotides align to TRBD2. In germline, CDR1 is LNHNV, CDR2 YYDKDF (reference sequence). The junction had 4 bases not matched to a gene; V was cut back by 0 bases and J by 4 bases. The CDR3 runs to 15 residues. CDR3 protein: CATSRERGGVETQYF. DNA for the CDR3: TGTGCCACCAGCAGAGAACGGGGGGGCGTAGAGACCCAGTACTTC.

This rearrangement joins TRBV4-1 to TRBJ1-1; D is ambiguous. With 1 base removed from V and 0 bases from J, the gap between germline ends came to 15 bases. Germline assignment: CDR1 MGHRA and CDR2 YSYEKL. CDR3 length equals 17 residues. This CDR3 is CASSQVDMGLMNTEAFF. The CDR3, as DNA: TGCGCCAGCAGCCAAGTAGACATGGGTCTTATGAACACTGAAGCTTTCTTT.

This chain uses TRBV25-1 with TRBJ1-3; tentatively, D is TRBD1 (6 bases). CDR1 is MGHDK and CDR2 is SYGVNS in the germline V gene. Deletions cut 8 bases from V and 4 bases from J, with 15 bases between. The CDR3 sequence is 14 residues long. The CDR3 sequence: CASSRGAGGNTIYF. CDR3 DNA sequence: TGTGCCAGCTCCAGGGGAGCGGGGGGAAACACCATATATTTT.

This chain connects TRBV7-9 to TRBJ1-1; no firm D call. V lost 5 bases and J lost 6, with 16 bases in between. Germline V gives CDR1 SEHNR, CDR2 FQNEAQ (reference sequence). The CDR3 totals 14 residues. This CDR3 is CASSALRDGSEAFF. The CDR3 coding sequence is TGTGCCAGCAGCGCGCTGAGAGACGGGTCTGAAGCTTTCTTT.

This clone was seen more than once but under ten times. The J gene is TRBJ2-5, the V gene TRBV1; TRBD2 is the table's D call and was not checked against the DNA. TRBV1 is a pseudogene locus. The CDR3 runs 17 residues. CDR3 in amino acids: CTSSRNRGAIIDETQYF. The DNA of the CDR3 is TGCACCAGCAGCCGTAACCGGGGGGCCATTATCGATGAGACCCAGTACTTC.

The V and J genes are TRBV2 and TRBJ1-2, with TRBD1 as a possible D gene (6 bases). Germline V gene sequence: CDR1 SNHLY, CDR2 FYNNEI. V dropped 3 bases and J dropped 3 bases, with 11 bases sitting between them. The CDR3 runs to 14 residues. CDR3 amino acids: CASSDPDRYYGYTF. For the CDR3, the DNA is TGTGCCAGCAGTGACCCGGACAGATACTATGGCTACACCTTC. Based on the CDR3 plus reference TRBV2 and TRBJ1-2, the full variable domain is EPEVTQTPSHQVTQMGQEVILRCVPISNHLYFYWYRQILGQKVEFLVSFYNNEISEKSEIFDDQFSVERPDGSNFTLKIRSTKLEDSAMYFCASSDPDRYYGYTFGSGTRLTVV.

CDR3 in amino acids: CASSPNFRQVNTEAFF. CDR3 DNA: TGTGCCAGCAGTCCAAACTTCAGACAGGTGAACACTGAAGCTTTCTTT. The V and J genes are TRBV27 and TRBJ1-1; tentatively, D is TRBD1 (6 bases). Germline CDR1 MNHEY, CDR2 SMNVEV (reference sequence). V shed 5 bases and J shed 0 bases, with 16 bases lying between them. The CDR3 is 16 amino acids.